Detailed here is one T cell receptor beta chain. The antigen is undetermined. The CDR3 is 14 residues long. V lost 4 bases and J lost 6; bases outside the gene matches: 7. From germline, CDR1 is SGHRS and CDR2 YFSETQ. This sample stems from a study of monozygotic twins with cystic fibrosis. Study information: Libraries were built from 2.5 to 3 micrograms of fragmented DNA using about 15 PCR cycles.

Points from the study as a whole: Clonality was generally low (median approximately 0.0088), higher in the most severe patients. Unrelated CF individuals shared fewer identical clonotypes than monozygotic CF twins. J usage was most co-twin-similar in 8 of 16 pairs, V in 13.

Data came from immunoSEQ multiplex PCR; TCRdb stores just in-frame clones and leaves some out. This table has roughly 25,000 clones, roughly 90% appearing once. The sequence came from a girl aged 2 to 10 with cystic fibrosis. This rearrangement joins TRBV5-1 to TRBJ2-1; TRBD2 matches 7 bases. Material: blood. CDR3 in DNA: TGCGCCAGCAGCCCAAGGACTAGGCGCAATGAGCAGTTCTTC. Its protein is CASSPRTRRNEQFF.